This T cell receptor beta chain was identified during a study of CD8+ T cells in alopecia areata. RNA extraction was followed by reverse transcription into cDNA, which acted as the sequencing template. The protocol was immunoSEQ multiplex PCR, while the TCRdb copy is restricted to in-frame clones and leaves out a portion. This sample carries 150,000 to 200,000 clones, under 60% of them seen once, and the ten largest clones take over 10%. The sample's treatment: oral pan-JAK inhibitor, 5-10 mg twice daily. Germline values: CDR1 SGHVS, CDR2 FNYEAQ. The CDR3 is 15 amino acids. Trimming shortened V by 5 bases and J by 7 bases, and 21 bases separated the two germline ends.

The material was CD8+ T cells sorted from blood, obtained at week 24, from a patient treated with tofacitinib. The chain is built from TRBV7-6 and TRBJ2-7; D is ambiguous. The sequence was collected from a human donor with alopecia areata. In DNA form, the CDR3 reads TGTGCCAGCAGCCTTAAGTCGGGCCTCCCCGGAGAGCAGTACTTC. Protein: CASSLKSGLPGEQYF.